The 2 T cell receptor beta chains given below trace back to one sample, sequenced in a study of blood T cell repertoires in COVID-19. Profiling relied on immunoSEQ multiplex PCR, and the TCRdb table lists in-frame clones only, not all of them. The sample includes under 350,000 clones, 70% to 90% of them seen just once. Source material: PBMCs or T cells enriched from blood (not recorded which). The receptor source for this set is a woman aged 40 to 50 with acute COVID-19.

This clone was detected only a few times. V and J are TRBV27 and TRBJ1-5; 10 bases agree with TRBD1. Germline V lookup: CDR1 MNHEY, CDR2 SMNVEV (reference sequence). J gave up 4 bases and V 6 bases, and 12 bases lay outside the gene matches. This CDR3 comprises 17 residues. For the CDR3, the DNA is TGTGCCAGCAGGGTCACTGGGACAGGGGAAAAAAATCAGCCCCAGCATTTT. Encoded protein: CASRVTGTGEKNQPQHF.

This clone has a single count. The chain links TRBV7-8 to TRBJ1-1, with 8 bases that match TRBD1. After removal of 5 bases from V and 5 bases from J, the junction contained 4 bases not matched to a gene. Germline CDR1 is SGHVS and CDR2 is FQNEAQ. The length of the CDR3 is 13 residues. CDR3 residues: CASSPDRVTEAFF. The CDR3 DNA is TGTGCCAGCAGCCCGGACAGGGTAACTGAAGCTTTCTTT.